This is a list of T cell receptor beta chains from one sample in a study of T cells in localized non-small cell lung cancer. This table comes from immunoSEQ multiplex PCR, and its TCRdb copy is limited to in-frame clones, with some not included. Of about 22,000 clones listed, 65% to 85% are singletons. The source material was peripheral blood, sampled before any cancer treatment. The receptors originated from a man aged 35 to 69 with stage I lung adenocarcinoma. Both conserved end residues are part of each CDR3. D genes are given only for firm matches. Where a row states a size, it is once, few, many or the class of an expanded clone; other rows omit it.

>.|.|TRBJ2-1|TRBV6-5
TGTGCCAGCAGCCATGCGACAGACTACAATGAGCAGTTCTTC
CASSHATDYNEQFF
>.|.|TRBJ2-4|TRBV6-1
TGTGCCAGCAGTGAATCTCGATTTAGAGCCAAAAACATTCAGTACTTC
CASSESRFRAKNIQYF
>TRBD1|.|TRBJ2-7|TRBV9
TGTGCCAGCAGCGTAGCTGCTCAGCAGGGGGCCTACGAGCAGTACTTC
CASSVAAQQGAYEQYF
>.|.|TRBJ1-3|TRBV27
TGTGCCAGCAGGATGGGGGGCTCTGGAAACACCATATATTTT
CASRMGGSGNTIYF
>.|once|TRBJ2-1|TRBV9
TGTGCCAGCAGCGTTTTTGGCGGTTCCTACAATGAGCAGTTCTTC
CASSVFGGSYNEQFF
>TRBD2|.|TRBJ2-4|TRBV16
TGTGCCAGCAGCCAATATCCGGGTGAGGCTAGCGGGCTAAAAAACATTCAGTACTTC
CASSQYPGEASGLKNIQYF
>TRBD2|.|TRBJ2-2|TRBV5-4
TGTGCCAGCAGCTTGGCCCTAGCGGGAACCGGGGAGCTGTCTTTT
CASSLALAGTGELSF
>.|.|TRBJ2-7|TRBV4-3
TGCGCCAGCAGCCAAGGGTACCTAGCTCGGGTTTACGAGCAGTACTTC
CASSQGYLARVYEQYF
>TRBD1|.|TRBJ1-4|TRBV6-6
TGTGCCAGCAGTTCCCCCGGGACAGGGGCGGAAAAACTGTTTTTT
CASSSPGTGAEKLFF
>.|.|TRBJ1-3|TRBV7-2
TGTGCCAGCAGCCCCACTCTACAGGGAAACACCATATATTTT
CASSPTLQGNTIYF
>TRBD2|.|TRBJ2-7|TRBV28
TGTGCCAGCAGCACCAGCGGGAGAGCCCGCGAGCAGTACTTC
CASSTSGRAREQYF
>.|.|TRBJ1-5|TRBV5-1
TGCGCCAGCAGCTTGGGGACGAGCCAGCCCCAGCATTTT
CASSLGTSQPQHF
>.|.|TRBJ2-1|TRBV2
TGTGCCAGCAGCGACCAGACAGCCTACAATGAGCAGTTCTTC
CASSDQTAYNEQFF
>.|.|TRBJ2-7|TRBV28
TGTGCCAGCAGTTCACTAGCCCGGGAGCAGTACTTC
CASSSLAREQYF
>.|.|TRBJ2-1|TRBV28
TGTGCCACTACGACACTGAGCTCCTACAATGAGCAGTTCTTC
CATTTLSSYNEQFF
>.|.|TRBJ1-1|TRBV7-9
TGTGCCAGCAGCAAAACAGTGAACACTGAAGCTTTCTTT
CASSKTVNTEAFF
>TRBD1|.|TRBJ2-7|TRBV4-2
TGTGCCAGCAGCCATGGGGACAGCCGCTACTCCTACGAGCAGTACTTC
CASSHGDSRYSYEQYF
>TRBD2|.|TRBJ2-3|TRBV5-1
TGCGCCAGCAGCTCTAGCGGCGCTAGCACAGATACGCAGTATTTT
CASSSSGASTDTQYF
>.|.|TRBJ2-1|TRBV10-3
TGTGCCATCAGTGAGTCGGGGCATGAGCAGTTCTTC
CAISESGHEQFF
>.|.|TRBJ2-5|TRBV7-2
TGTGCCAGCAGCTTATCGAGGGAGACCCAGTACTTC
CASSLSRETQYF
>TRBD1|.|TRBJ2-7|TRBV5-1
TGCGCCAGCAGCTCACCGGGACAGGGGGCGAGCGAGCAGTACTTC
CASSSPGQGASEQYF
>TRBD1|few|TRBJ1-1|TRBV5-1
TGCGCCAGCAGCTTACAAACAGGGGACACTGAAGCTTTCTTT
CASSLQTGDTEAFF
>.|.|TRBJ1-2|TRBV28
TGTGCCAGCGGGAGAAACTATGGCTACACCTTC
CASGRNYGYTF
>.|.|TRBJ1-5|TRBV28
TGTGCCAGCAGTCCCCCCCGGGGGCCCCAGCATTTT
CASSPPRGPQHF
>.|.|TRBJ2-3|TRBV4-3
TGCGCCAGCAGCCCTTACGAGTTACTGACTCCCGGGGCACACACAGATACGCAGTATTTT
CASSPYELLTPGAHTDTQYF
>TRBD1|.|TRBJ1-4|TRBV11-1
TGTGCCAGCAGCTTAGCAGGACAGGATGGTGAAAAACTGTTTTTT
CASSLAGQDGEKLFF
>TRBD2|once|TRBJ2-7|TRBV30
TGTGCCTTATTCTCGGGACTAGCGGGGGGGAGGGAGCAGTACTTC
CALFSGLAGGREQYF
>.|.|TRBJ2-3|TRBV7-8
TGTGCCAGCAGCTTAGCGGGGGGCCGCACAGATACGCAGTATTTT
CASSLAGGRTDTQYF
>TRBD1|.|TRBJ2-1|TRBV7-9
TGTGCCAGCAGCTTAGGGACAGGGTACAATGAGCAGTTCTTC
CASSLGTGYNEQFF
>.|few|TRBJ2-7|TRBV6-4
TGTGCCAGCAGTGAACCCAACGTGACTAGCTCCTACGAGCAGTACTTC
CASSEPNVTSSYEQYF
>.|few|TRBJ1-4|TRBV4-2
TGTGCCAGCAGCCAAGGGGACGTTGTTGAAAAACTGTTTTTT
CASSQGDVVEKLFF